This T cell receptor (beta chain) emerged from a study of regulatory T cells in long-lasting Graves disease. Time point here: newly diagnosed GD, antithyroid drugs for less than 3 months. RNA isolated from PBMCs was used to make the TCR library. Researchers made TCR beta libraries by using iRepertoire HTBI primers and running Arm-PCR on CDR3 regions. TCRdb recomputed calls from the multiplex PCR reads with MiXCR, one row per CDR3 protein. Among a few hundred thousand distinct CDR3 sequences listed, approximately 18% were seen once. This clonotype was seen repeatedly, ten times or more. CDR3 length: 11 amino acids. Deletions cut 6 bases from V and 6 bases from J, with 8 bases between. Germline CDR1 and CDR2: MDHEN and SYDVKM. The same sample was also used in a study of T cells in Graves' hyperthyroidism and ophthalmopathy.

The rearrangement links TRBV28 to TRBJ1-2; unclear D gene. This specimen consisted of peripheral blood mononuclear cells (PBMCs), obtained at new diagnosis, from a patient treated with antithyroid drugs. The source is a woman in her 30s with Graves disease. In DNA form, the CDR3 reads TGTGCCAGCAGCGCCGATGATGGCTACACCTTC. Its translation: CASSADDGYTF.